This record concerns one T cell receptor beta chain sequence. The target antigen is unknown. The CDR3 extends over 15 amino acids. V shed 2 bases and J shed 7 bases, with 15 bases lying between them. The V gene's germline CDR1 is SEHNR and CDR2 FQNEAQ (reference sequence). This sample was included in a study of beta chain features in type 1 diabetes. Expressed TCRB transcripts were sequenced because the entire RNA isolate underwent reverse transcription. Sequenced by immunoSEQ multiplex PCR; TCRdb stores in-frame clones only, minus some. The table shows 230,000 or so clones, with around 15% occurring only once. General study results and limits: Shortening of TCRB CDR3s, moderate but significant, appeared in all four CD4+ subsets of Type 1 diabetes patients.

The specimen was naive CD4+ T cells from blood. The sequence derives from a man aged 25 to 40 with type 1 diabetes. The chain recombines TRBV7-9 with TRBJ2-1; weak D call: TRBD1 (6 bases). The CDR3 region has the DNA TGTGCCAGCAGCTTAATGGGCAGGGGTTCGAATGAGCAGTTCTTC. Residues: CASSLMGRGSNEQFF.